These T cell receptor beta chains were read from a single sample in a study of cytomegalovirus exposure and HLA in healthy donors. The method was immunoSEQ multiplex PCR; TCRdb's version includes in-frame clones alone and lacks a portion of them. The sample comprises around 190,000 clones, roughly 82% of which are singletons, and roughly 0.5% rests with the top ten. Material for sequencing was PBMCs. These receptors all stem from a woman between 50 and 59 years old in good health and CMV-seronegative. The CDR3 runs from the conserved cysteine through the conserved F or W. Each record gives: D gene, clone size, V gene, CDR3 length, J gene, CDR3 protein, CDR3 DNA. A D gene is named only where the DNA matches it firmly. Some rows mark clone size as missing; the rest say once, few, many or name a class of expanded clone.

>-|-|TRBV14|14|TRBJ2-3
CASSQDPGRDTQYF
TGTGCCAGCAGCCAAGATCCAGGGAGGGATACGCAGTATTTT
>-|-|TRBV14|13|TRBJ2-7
CASSQDRAGAQYF
TGTGCCAGCAGCCAAGATCGTGCGGGTGCGCAGTACTTC
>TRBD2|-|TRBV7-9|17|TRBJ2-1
CASSSLAGFSSYNEQFF
TGTGCCAGCAGCTCTCTAGCGGGGTTCTCCTCCTACAATGAGCAGTTCTTC
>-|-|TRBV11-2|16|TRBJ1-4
CASSLDGTVKNEKLFF
TGTGCCAGCAGCTTAGATGGCACCGTAAAGAATGAAAAACTGTTTTTT
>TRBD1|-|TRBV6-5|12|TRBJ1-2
CASSDRVGGYTF
TGTGCCAGCAGTGACAGGGTTGGCGGCTACACCTTC
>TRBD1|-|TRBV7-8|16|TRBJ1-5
CASSLGQGDSNQPQHF
TGTGCCAGCAGCTTAGGACAGGGCGATAGCAATCAGCCCCAGCATTTT
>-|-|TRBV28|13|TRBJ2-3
CASSLWTADTQYF
TGTGCCAGCAGTTTATGGACAGCAGATACGCAGTATTTT
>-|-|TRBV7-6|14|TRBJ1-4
CASSLEGSNEKLFF
TGTGCCAGCAGCTTAGAGGGGTCTAATGAAAAACTGTTTTTT
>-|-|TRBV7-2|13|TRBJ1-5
CASSTYSNQPQHF
TGTGCCAGCAGCACTTATAGCAATCAGCCCCAGCATTTT
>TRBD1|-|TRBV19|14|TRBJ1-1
CASSMPGQGSEAFF
TGTGCCAGTAGTATGCCGGGACAGGGTTCTGAAGCTTTCTTT
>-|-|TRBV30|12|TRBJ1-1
CAYSRVGTEAFF
TGTGCCTATTCCAGGGTGGGCACTGAAGCTTTCTTT
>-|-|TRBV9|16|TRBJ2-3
CASSAPPGSLPDTQYF
TGTGCCAGCAGCGCCCCTCCGGGATCTCTGCCAGATACGCAGTATTTT
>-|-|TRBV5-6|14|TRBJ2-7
CASSSLLRDMVGDF
TGTGCCAGCAGCTCCTTACTTCGGGACATGGTTGGGGACTTC
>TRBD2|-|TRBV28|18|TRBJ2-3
CASSPFSGERGGTDTQYF
TGTGCCAGCAGTCCCTTTTCGGGGGAGCGGGGGGGCACAGATACGCAGTATTTT
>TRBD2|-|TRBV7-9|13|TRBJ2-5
CASSPGLAETQYF
TGTGCCAGCAGCCCAGGACTAGCAGAGACCCAGTACTTC
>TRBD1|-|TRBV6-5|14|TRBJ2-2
CASKRTGGTGELFF
TGTGCCAGCAAACGGACAGGGGGTACCGGGGAGCTGTTTTTT
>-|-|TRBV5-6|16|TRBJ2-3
CASSRGLVFNTDTQYF
TGTGCCAGCAGCAGAGGTCTAGTGTTCAACACAGATACGCAGTATTTT
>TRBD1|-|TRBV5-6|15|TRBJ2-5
CASSLRMQGVQTQYF
TGTGCCAGCAGCTTGAGAATGCAGGGGGTACAGACCCAGTACTTC
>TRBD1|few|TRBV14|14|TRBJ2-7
CASRPTGGTYEQYF
TGTGCCAGCAGGCCGACAGGGGGGACCTACGAGCAGTACTTC
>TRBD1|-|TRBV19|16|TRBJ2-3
CASSATGTGNTDTQYF
TGTGCCAGTAGTGCCACCGGGACAGGAAACACAGATACGCAGTATTTT
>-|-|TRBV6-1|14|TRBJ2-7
CASSELTYSYEQYF
TGTGCCAGCAGTGAACTCACTTATTCCTACGAGCAGTACTTC
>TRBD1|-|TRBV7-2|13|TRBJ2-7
CASSRGQDYEQYF
TGTGCCAGCAGCCGCGGACAGGACTACGAGCAGTACTTC
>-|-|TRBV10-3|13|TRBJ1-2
CAISRTANYGYTF
TGTGCCATCAGCCGGACAGCTAACTATGGCTACACCTTC
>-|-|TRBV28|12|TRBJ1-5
CASGDIFQPQHF
TGTGCCAGCGGGGACATTTTTCAGCCCCAGCATTTT
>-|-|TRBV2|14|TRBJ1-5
CASSKQDSNQPQHF
TGTGCCAGCAGTAAACAGGATAGCAATCAGCCCCAGCATTTT
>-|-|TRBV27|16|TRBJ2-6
CASSGTGSYGANVLTF
TGTGCCAGCAGTGGCACAGGCTCGTATGGGGCCAACGTCCTGACTTTC
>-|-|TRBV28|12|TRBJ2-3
CASSWGDDTQYF
TGTGCCAGCAGTTGGGGGGATGATACGCAGTATTTT
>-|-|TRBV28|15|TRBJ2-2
CASTTLDRITGELFF
TGTGCCAGCACCACCCTTGACAGGATCACCGGGGAGCTGTTTTTT
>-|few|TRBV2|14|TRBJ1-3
CASRGAYSGNTIYF
TGTGCCAGCAGGGGGGCATACTCTGGAAACACCATATATTTT
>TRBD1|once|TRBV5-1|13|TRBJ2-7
CASTGQGTYEQYF
TGCGCCAGTACCGGACAGGGAACCTACGAGCAGTACTTC
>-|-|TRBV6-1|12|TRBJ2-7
CASSPQGYEQYF
TGTGCCAGCAGTCCACAGGGCTACGAGCAGTACTTC
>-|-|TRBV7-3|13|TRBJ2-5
CASSLEAQGAQYF
TGTGCCAGCAGCTTAGAGGCTCAAGGGGCCCAGTACTTC
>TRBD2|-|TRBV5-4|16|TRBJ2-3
CASRSGTSGSTDTQYF
TGTGCCAGCAGATCCGGGACTAGCGGGAGCACAGATACGCAGTATTTT